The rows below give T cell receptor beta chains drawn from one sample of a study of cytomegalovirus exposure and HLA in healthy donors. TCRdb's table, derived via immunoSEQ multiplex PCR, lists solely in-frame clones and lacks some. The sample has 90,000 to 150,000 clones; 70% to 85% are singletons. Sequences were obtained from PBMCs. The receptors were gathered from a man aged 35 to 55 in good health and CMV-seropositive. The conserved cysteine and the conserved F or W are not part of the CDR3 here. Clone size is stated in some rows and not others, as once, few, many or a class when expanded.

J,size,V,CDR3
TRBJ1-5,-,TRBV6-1,ASSEGAFLPQH
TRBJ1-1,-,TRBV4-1,ASSQSPGETEAF
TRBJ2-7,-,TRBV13,ASSSTPGPLSYEQY
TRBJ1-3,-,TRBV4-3,ASSQSRGEFSGNTIY
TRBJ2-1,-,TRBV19,ATSTSGGVTSSYNEQF
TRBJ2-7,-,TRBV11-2,ASSKGQGGYEQY
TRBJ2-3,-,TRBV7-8,ASSPLWAGPTDTQY
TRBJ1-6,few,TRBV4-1,ASSQEGATLH
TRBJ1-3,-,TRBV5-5,ASSSVLGTGHSGNTIY
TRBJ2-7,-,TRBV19,ASSTKTGGAYEQY
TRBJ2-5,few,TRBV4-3,ASSQEKSSDTRGTQY
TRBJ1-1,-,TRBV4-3,ASSQAGTGFPEAF
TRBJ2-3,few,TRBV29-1,SVEDKGHITDTQY